These 5 T cell receptor beta chains originate from one sample sequenced in a study of T-cell memory formation after mild COVID-19 (dated by TCRdb to the early 2020s). Library creation used 5' RACE. TCRdb names Illumina NovaSeq 6000 as the instrument used. Using fastp trimming at Q25 and MiXCR clonotype assembly, TCRdb reanalyzed the public sequencing data and kept in-frame beta chains. Each entry is one CDR3 protein sequence, shown with its most common DNA and genes. For this sample there are under 300,000 distinct CDR3 sequences; 8.2% appear just once. 20% to 25% of the sample lies in the top ten. The material sequenced was PBMCs or a T cell subset sorted from them (not recorded which). These receptors originate from a man aged 18 to 30 who had mild COVID-19 (a few samples of this study predate the infection). The sample titles of this study are shuffled in the database, so cell type and time point are left out; the donor was told from shared clones.

This clonotype showed up just a few times. The chain couples TRBV6-5 to TRBJ2-7; D is ambiguous. Germline V CDR1 and CDR2: MNHEY, SVGAGI. V gave up 2 bases and J gave up 5 bases, with 19 bases separating them. CDR3 length: 16 residues. This CDR3 is CASSYGSLPVLNEQYF. The CDR3 DNA sequence: TGTGCCAGCAGTTACGGCAGCCTCCCGGTTCTGAACGAGCAGTACTTC.

This clonotype was counted at least ten times. This chain joins TRBV12-3 or TRBV12-4 and TRBJ1-1, with no clear D. V was pared by 5 bases and J by 1 base, with 5 bases between. The length of the CDR3 is 12 residues. In DNA, the CDR3 is TGTGCCAGCAGTAGACAGAACACTGAAGCTTTCTTT. This encodes CASSRQNTEAFF.

This clonotype was found a few times. V gene TRBV11-3 combines with J gene TRBJ2-5; 9 positions agree with TRBD1. Germline V lookup: CDR1 SGHNT, CDR2 YENEEA. The CDR3 contains 13 residues. V dropped 6 bases and J dropped 5; count of bases not matched to a gene: 4. CDR3 in amino acids: CASSGTGMETQYF. DNA for the CDR3: TGTGCCAGCAGTGGGACAGGGATGGAGACCCAGTACTTC.

This chain connects TRBV5-4 to TRBJ2-1; TRBD2 matches 8 bases. The germline gives CDR1 SGHNT, CDR2 YYREEE (reference sequence). V trimming: 0 bases; J trimming: 9 bases; junction bases outside the gene matches: 20. This CDR3 has 19 residues. As DNA, the CDR3 is TGTGCCAGCAGCTTGGCCGCAGCGAGGGGGACTAGTTTTTTCGGTGAGCAGTTCTTC. Its protein product is CASSLAAARGTSFFGEQFF. Looking up the rest from reference TRBV5-4 and TRBJ2-1 gives the full variable domain: ETGVTQSPTHLIKTRGQQVTLRCSSQSGHNTVSWYQQALGQGPQFIFQYYREEENGRGNFPPRFSGLQFPNYSSELNVNALELDDSALYLCASSLAAARGTSFFGEQFFGPGTRLTVL.

This chain joins TRBV20-1 and TRBJ2-3; 8 bases align to TRBD2. Germline values: CDR1 DFQATT, CDR2 SNEGSKA (reference sequence). CDR3 length: 19 residues. The ends lost 3 bases at V and 3 bases at J; junction bases unmatched: 20. The CDR3, as DNA: TGCAGTGCTAGGACGCCGTTAGCGGGGAGAGCTTGGAAGACAGATACGCAGTATTTT. Residues: CSARTPLAGRAWKTDTQYF.